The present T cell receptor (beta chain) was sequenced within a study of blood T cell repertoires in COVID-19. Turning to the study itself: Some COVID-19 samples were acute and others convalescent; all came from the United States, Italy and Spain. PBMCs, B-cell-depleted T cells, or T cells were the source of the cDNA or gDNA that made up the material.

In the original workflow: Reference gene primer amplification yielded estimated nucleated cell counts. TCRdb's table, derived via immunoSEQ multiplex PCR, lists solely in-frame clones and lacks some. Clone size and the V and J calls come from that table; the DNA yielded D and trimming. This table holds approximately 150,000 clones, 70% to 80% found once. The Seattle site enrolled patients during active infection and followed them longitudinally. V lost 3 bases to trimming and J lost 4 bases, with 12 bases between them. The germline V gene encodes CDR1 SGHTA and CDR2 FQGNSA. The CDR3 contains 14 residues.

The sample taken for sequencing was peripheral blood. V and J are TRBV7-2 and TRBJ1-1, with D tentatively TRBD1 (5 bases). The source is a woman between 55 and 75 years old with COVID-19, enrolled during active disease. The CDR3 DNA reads TGTGCCAGCAGCTTTAGGCAGGGCGTCACTGAAGCTTTCTTT. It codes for CASSFRQGVTEAFF.